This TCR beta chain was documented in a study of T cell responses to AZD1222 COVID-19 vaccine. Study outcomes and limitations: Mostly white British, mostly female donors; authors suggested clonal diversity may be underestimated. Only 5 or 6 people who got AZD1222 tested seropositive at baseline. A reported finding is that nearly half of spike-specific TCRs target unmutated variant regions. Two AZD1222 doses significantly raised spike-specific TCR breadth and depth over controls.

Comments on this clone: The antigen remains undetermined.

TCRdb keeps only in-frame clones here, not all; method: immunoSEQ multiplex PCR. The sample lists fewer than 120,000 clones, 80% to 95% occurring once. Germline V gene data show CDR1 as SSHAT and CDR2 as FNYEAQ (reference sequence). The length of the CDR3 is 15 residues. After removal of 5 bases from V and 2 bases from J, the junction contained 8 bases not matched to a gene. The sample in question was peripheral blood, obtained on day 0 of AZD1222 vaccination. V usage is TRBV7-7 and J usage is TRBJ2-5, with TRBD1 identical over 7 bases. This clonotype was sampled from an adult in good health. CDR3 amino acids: CASSTWTGTQETQYF. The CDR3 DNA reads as TGTGCCAGCAGCACTTGGACAGGCACACAAGAGACCCAGTACTTC. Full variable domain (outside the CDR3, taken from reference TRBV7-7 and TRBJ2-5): GAGVSQSPRYKVTKRGQDVTLRCDPISSHATLYWYQQALGQGPEFLTYFNYEAQPDKSGLPSDRFSAERPEGSISTLTIQRTEQRDSAMYRCASSTWTGTQETQYFGPGTRLLVL.